This T cell receptor (beta chain) was obtained from a study of cytomegalovirus exposure and HLA in healthy donors. Profiled with immunoSEQ multiplex PCR; TCRdb holds only in-frame clones, not every one. The sample includes over 90,000 clones, over 85% of them seen just once. For this clone: As yet, its antigen is unknown.

The study, taken as a whole, reports: The dataset shows that most TCR sequences were rare, while some public TCRs occurred in many donors.

There are 15 residues in the CDR3. V was clipped by 0 bases and J by 6 bases; unmatched bases: 8. Germline V CDR1 and CDR2: LGHNA, YSLEER. The donors were part of the roughly 130-subject validation cohort, which stood apart from the roughly 670-subject first cohort. This clonotype originated in a woman under 30 in good health and CMV-seronegative. The chain employs TRBV4-3 and TRBJ2-7; 7 nucleotides match TRBD1. Sequenced material: PBMCs. The CDR3 protein is CASSQDLQGLAEQYF. The CDR3 DNA is TGCGCCAGCAGCCAAGATCTACAGGGGCTCGCCGAGCAGTACTTC.